The following is a TCR beta chain sequence with its context. The data were produced by immunoSEQ multiplex PCR, yet TCRdb's version contains in-frame clones alone and is incomplete. The profile covers 45,000 to 65,000 clones, with approximately 88% appearing a single time and roughly an eighth taken by the ten largest. This sample is part of a study of OX40 agonist ivuxolimab in advanced cancers. Study-level background: An agonistic human IgG2 monoclonal antibody against OX40 (CD134) was given. Prior anti-PD-1, anti-PD-L1 or anti-CTLA-4 therapy did not bar entry, and 30% to 40% had some.

The CDR3 covers 13 residues. The germline V gene encodes CDR1 SGHAT and CDR2 FQNNGV. With 3 bases removed from V and 4 bases from J, the gap between germline ends came to 8 bases. Here the sequenced sample was CD4+ or CD8+ T cells sorted from blood, taken in a trial of the OX40 agonist ivuxolimab. The receptor's source is an adult with an advanced solid tumor such as melanoma, head and neck, liver or kidney cancer. This sequence joins TRBV11-2 and TRBJ2-3; D is unclear. CDR3 region: CASSLEFPDTQYF. The CDR3 DNA is TGTGCCAGCAGCTTGGAGTTTCCAGATACGCAGTATTTT.